This TCR beta chain comes out of a study of cytomegalovirus exposure and HLA in healthy donors listed by TCRdb under 2017. Turning to the overall study: An earlier analysis of around 600 of the donors reported 250 to 300 Gb of sequence data and about 100 million unique TCR beta sequences from roughly 200 million T cells. To decide whether each TCR beta V gene segment behaved as functional or pseudogenic, an earlier analysis of approximately 600 of the donors relied on high-throughput TCR beta sequencing. In a later genetic analysis, genome-wide SNP genotypes for about 55% of the roughly 670 donors were used, and that subset was treated as a discovery cohort. The genetic ancestry cluster associated with self-reported Caucasian donors included about four fifths of the approximately 400 genotyped donors. Because of strong linkage in the cohort, roughly five DR-DQ haplotypes were treated as single units for association and clustering. A separate validation cohort of 100 to 150 different subjects was used in addition to the 666-subject first cohort. Donor age, sex, ethnicity and CMV serostatus were compiled together with the repertoire data. In a later analysis, previously published TCR beta repertoires from 600 to 850 donors were re-analyzed and high-resolution HLA genotyping was added so that TCR occurrence patterns could be studied. Typing coverage varied by locus: about 620-630 donors for A, B, C, DRB1 and DQB1; about 520 for DQA1; over 600 for DPA1; approximately 490 for DPB1. High-throughput TCR immunosequencing, statistical association of individual TCRs with disease status, and machine learning were combined to predict cytomegalovirus infection status. The study aimed to test whether signatures of past pathogen exposure could be identified by cataloging public T cell receptors. The study used immunosequencing to profile the T cell repertoires of 666 subjects and linked those repertoires to cytomegalovirus serostatus. HLA typing covered class I and class II loci at four-digit resolution. The later analysis used no new phenotypic data to find candidate immune exposures, relying instead on TCR beta sequences and their occurrence across donors. An early release that covered 640 HLA-typed donors contained approximately 290 gigabases of sequencing data and tens of millions of unique TCR sequences. Across 398 genotyped donors of the cohort, an average of about 240,000 unique TCR beta nucleotide sequences per donor were sequenced, and roughly 18% of those sequences were non-productive. Every discovery cohort repertoire had been produced on one sequencing platform. What the research found in general, with its limitations: Some IMGT-functional V segments, including TRBV6-2 and TRBV6-3, could not be told apart with the 87-base-pair reads, so those segments were excluded. The study listed 150 to 200 TCR beta chains as associated with cytomegalovirus. The authors suggested that the approach could potentially be generalized to other disease states and immunological phenotypes. A later analysis found that most CMV-associated TCR beta chains appeared HLA-restricted, with HLA associations seemingly driven largely by CMV exposure. HLA typing was unavailable for some donors at each locus, so association tests used only the typed subset. Linkage disequilibrium might explain the correlated functional status among segregating V segments, but an unknown experimental factor could not be ruled out. In vitro tests confirmed that a few of the cytomegalovirus-associated TCR beta chains recognize cytomegalovirus antigens. In a later analysis, the rate of TCR association differed among HLA loci, with DRB1 alleles having the most associated TCRs and HLA-C alleles having the fewest. A further reported finding was that TCR beta sequences accurately predicted the HLA-A and HLA-B alleles for most subjects in the first cohort. This cohort had only TCR beta chains sequenced, and the lack of alpha or paired-chain data limited which features could be detected. According to a later analysis, parvovirus B19, influenza, CMV and Epstein-Barr virus appeared linked to several top co-occurrence clusters. Compared with the roughly 670-donor mean, donors in an Asian-associated ancestry cluster had fewer N-insertions in productive TCRs, according to a later genetic analysis. Most TCR sequences were seen in very few donors, while some public TCRs were found in many individuals. In a later analysis, around 15,000 TCR beta sequences were associated with specific HLA alleles at a false discovery rate of 0.05. In a later analysis, HLA-associated TCR beta chains were found to be more clonally expanded and to have lower generation probabilities than equally common non-associated chains. For the cohort, immune exposure information was limited to CMV serostatus. When HLA alleles, especially DR and DQ, strongly co-occurred, attributing TCR associations to individual alleles was difficult. Cytomegalovirus status was reported to be diagnosed by the classifier with high specificity and sensitivity in both the original and validation cohorts. About 15 rarely observed V segments, including chromosome 9 orphons, were excluded from the earlier analysis of several hundred of the donors because counts were too low. A cluster of highly shared sequence variants was judged likely to be a technical artifact of the sequencing pipeline. Presence/absence analyses assumed roughly uniform sequencing depth across donors, an assumption that may not hold. In an earlier analysis of fewer than 750 of the donors, most TCR beta V segments were observed in productive rearrangements about 87% or about 30% of the time, broadly matching IMGT annotations. V-gene and J-gene trimming of TCR beta chains was associated with a missense DCLRE1C variant in a later genetic analysis, and the association was replicated in an independent cohort.

Regarding this clone: There is no known antigen for this receptor. No much larger clone exists at a distance of one base, and base qualities are not known.

Trimming takes 7 bases off V and 6 bases off J; junction bases not matched to a gene: 5. The CDR3 runs 14 amino acids, cysteine and phenylalanine included. Solely the CDR3 DNA is kept, with 42 bases framed from the first base. CDR1 ENHRY and CDR2 SYGVKD are derived from the germline V gene. Library preparation employed the immunoSEQ multiplex PCR assay. For the multiplex PCR, a mixture combining 60 forward primers for TCR Vbeta segments and 13 reverse primers for TCR Jbeta segments was used. The CDR3 region of rearranged TCR beta genes was amplified from genomic DNA by a multiplex PCR assay. Amplified TCR beta libraries were sequenced as 87-base-pair reads on the Illumina HiSeq System. In the source study's methods: Across the 600 to 700 repertoires, a later analysis counted tens of millions of unique TCR beta chains, roughly 11 million of which were shared by at least two donors. Raw reads were error-corrected and collapsed into unique sequences with a nearest-neighbor algorithm that merged closely related sequences to remove PCR and sequencing errors. V, D and J gene segments were assigned by aligning CDR3 sequences to IMGT reference sequences. For a sequence to be retained, at least a six-nucleotide match to both a V gene segment and a J gene segment was required. A rearrangement counted as productive if the CDR3 had no stop codons and remained in frame with V and J, and every other rearrangement counted as non-productive. CDR3 was defined by IMGT convention, running from the second conserved V-encoded cysteine to the conserved J-encoded phenylalanine. In an earlier analysis of around 640 of the donors, sequences lacking an unambiguous match to a single V gene segment were excluded. An earlier analysis of some 610 of the donors called V segments functional above 56.7% productive rearrangements and segregating when the between-donor standard deviation exceeded 5%. A statistical classification framework was built for diagnosing cytomegalovirus status from the catalog of TCR beta chain sequences. V and J gene assignment, in a later analysis, came from comparing TCR nucleotide sequences with IMGT/GENE-DB human TR gene sequences. In a later analysis, CDR3 sequences and most-parsimonious VDJ recombination scenarios were assigned using the TCRdist pipeline. In a later analysis, each TCR beta chain was defined by its CDR3 amino acid sequence together with its V-gene family, and reads without a unique V-gene family were excluded. As a way to deal with suspected cross-contamination and a sequencing artifact, a later analysis dropped 450 to 700 nucleotide sequences that were highly shared and had low generation probability. In a later analysis, a clonal expansion index was calculated for each public chain from normalized within-repertoire ranks of inferred template counts. In a later analysis, generation probabilities were computed with a VDJ recombination model fitted to out-of-frame rearrangements, and the resulting probabilities were checked against IGoR. A later analysis scored TCR-TCR, TCR-HLA and TCR-CMV co-occurrence with hypergeometric tests, applying a repertoire-size bias correction to TCR pairs. A later analysis estimated false discovery rates by permuting HLA or CMV assignments 20 times. In a later analysis, co-occurring TCRs were grouped using DBSCAN, with TCRdist sequence similarity added in when clustering inside HLA-allele-positive subsets. Repertoires with fewer than 30,000 or more than 120,000 public chains, plus five repertoires with anomalous nucleotide sharing, were excluded from co-occurrence clustering. This immuneACCESS table, as held by TCRdb, lists in-frame sequences with V and J called but not all clones. Of the missing ones, under half trace to an unresolved V gene in checked studies; the others have no known cause. V and J calls and clone size are copied from that table; D and trimming were computed from the DNA. For this sample there are approximately 140,000 clones; about 85% appear just once. The ten largest clones capture about 4% of the sample.

In total, 500 to 700 healthy bone marrow donors made up the cohort. All cohort members were sampled while nominally healthy, although unrecorded immune exposures were likely present. Of the approximately 700 cohort members, 289 had a positive CMV serostatus and about 350 had a negative one, while no CMV serostatus was recorded for the donor. A peripheral blood sample was provided by each donor, and peripheral blood mononuclear cells were used for TCR beta sequencing. The Qiagen DNeasy Blood Extraction Kit was used to extract genomic DNA from the blood cell samples. The sequencing input was PBMCs. The chain is encoded by TRBV10-3 joined to TRBJ2-7; 14 nucleotides in the junction match TRBD2. The clonotype originates from a human donor in good health. CDR3 sequence: CAITKGTSGSEQYF. The DNA reads as follows: TGTGCCATCACTAAAGGGACTAGCGGGAGCGAGCAGTACTTC.